Listed here is a single T cell receptor beta chain. Expressed TCRB transcripts got sequenced, as all isolated RNA was reverse transcribed. The assay was immunoSEQ multiplex PCR, and TCRdb's table has in-frame clones only and misses some. Of 400,000 to 500,000 clones in the sample, approximately 13% were seen once. J lost 2 bases, V lost 3 bases, and 1 base had no gene match. Germline CDR1 SGHVS, CDR2 FNYEAQ. This CDR3 has 14 residues. The data are from a study of beta chain features in type 1 diabetes. For the study at large: Examined across all samples were around 110 million sorted cells.

The sequence derives from a man between 25 and 39 years old in good health. The genes are TRBV7-6 and TRBJ2-5; TRBD2 matches 9 bases. The sample was naive CD4+ T cells from blood. The CDR3 here is CASSFSGRQETQYF. In DNA form, the CDR3 reads TGTGCCAGCAGCTTTAGCGGGAGACAAGAGACCCAGTACTTC.